Reported below is one TCR beta chain. The CDR3 runs to 17 residues. Per the germline V gene, CDR1 is SGHTA and CDR2 is FQGNSA. Unmatched junction bases numbered 15, after V lost 4 bases and J lost 3 bases. The sample comes from a study of OX40 agonist ivuxolimab in advanced cancers. Here immunoSEQ multiplex PCR was the method, and the copy in TCRdb shows in-frame clones only, minus some. The table records 55,000 to 90,000 clones, about 86% of them present only once. This clonotype originated in an adult with an advanced solid tumor such as melanoma, head and neck, liver or kidney cancer. The gene calls are TRBV7-2 and TRBJ2-7, with 7 bases matching TRBD2. The sequenced sample was CD4+ or CD8+ T cells sorted from blood, obtained in a trial of the OX40 agonist ivuxolimab. This CDR3 is CASSSGGGHNLNYEQYF. CDR3 DNA: TGTGCCAGCAGCTCTGGGGGGGGTCACAATTTGAACTACGAGCAGTACTTC.